These 18 T cell receptor beta chains came from one sample sequenced in a study of T-cell reconstitution after alpha-beta-depleted transplantation in children. The TCRbeta library was prepared with unique molecular identifiers. TCRdb fed the PCR reads into MiXCR, producing one record per CDR3 protein. The table records over 150,000 distinct CDR3 sequences, roughly 15% of them present only once. The sample was PBMCs from the stem cell graft donor, taken from the stem cell graft. The origin of the receptors is a human donor who donated a stem cell graft to a child with acute lymphoblastic leukemia.

This clonotype was observed many times. The J gene is TRBJ2-3, the V gene TRBV5-1, with TRBD2 identical over 11 bases. CDR3 length: 14 residues. Germline trimming cut 3 bases from V and 3 bases from J; bases unmatched to any gene: 0. CDR1 is SGHRS, CDR2 YFSETQ, per germline. The CDR3 loop reads CASSSSGRTDTQYF. The CDR3 DNA reads as TGCGCCAGCAGCTCTAGCGGGAGGACAGATACGCAGTATTTT.

This clonotype was found many times. This chain connects TRBV7-2 to TRBJ2-3, with a tentative D call TRBD2 (6 bases). Trimming removed 5 bases at V and 0 bases at J, with 12 bases between. Germline V CDR1 and CDR2: SGHTA, FQGNSA. The CDR3 sequence is 15 residues long. CDR3 amino acids: CASSTDYLSTDTQYF. The CDR3 DNA reads TGTGCCAGCAGCACGGACTATCTGAGCACAGATACGCAGTATTTT.

Note on this clonotype: Given a much more abundant clone one base away, this may be a read error. The chain is built from TRBV12-3 or TRBV12-4 and TRBJ2-2, with TRBD1 as a possible D gene (7 bases). This CDR3 contains 15 residues. The CDR3 DNA follows: TGTGCCACCACCCAGGGGGGACATAGCACCGGGGACCTGTTTTTT. Translating gives CATTQGGHSTGDLFF.

Ten or more counts support this clonotype. CDR3: CASQIAGGPREQYF. CDR3 bases: TGTGCCAGTCAAATAGCGGGAGGGCCTCGGGAGCAGTACTTC. This chain uses TRBV12-3 or TRBV12-4 with TRBJ2-7; 11 bases align to TRBD2. Germline trimming cut 9 bases from V and 7 bases from J; bases unmatched to any gene: 11. This CDR3 is built from 14 residues.

In regard to this clonotype: One base away lies a much larger clone, so this may be a sequencing read error. The J gene is TRBJ2-1, the V gene TRBV6-1; D may correspond to TRBD1 or TRBD2 (5 bases each). CDR1 is MNHNS and CDR2 is SASEGT in the germline V gene. Between the trimmed V and J ends, which lost 7 bases and 2 bases, there was a span of 15 bases. The CDR3 length is 15 residues. CDR3 coding DNA: TGTGCCAGCACCATAGGGGAGACAGCCTACAATGAGCAGTTCTTC. Translating it yields CASTIGETAYNEQFF.

This clonotype was picked up many times. J is TRBJ2-3 and V is TRBV5-5, with 7 bases lining up with TRBD1. CDR3 length: 14 residues. After removal of 7 bases from V and 3 bases from J, the junction contained 8 bases not matched to a gene. CDR1 SGHKS and CDR2 YYEKEE come from the germline V gene (reference sequence). Written as DNA, the CDR3 is TGTGCCAGCGGTCTGGAGACAGGGACAGATACGCAGTATTTT. Its protein product is CASGLETGTDTQYF.

In this sample, this clonotype turned up many times. The chain couples TRBV12-3 or TRBV12-4 to TRBJ2-1; 7 bases match TRBD1. The CDR3 extends over 17 amino acids. Trimming took 5 bases from V and 4 from J; bases not matched to a gene: 14. The CDR3 spells CASSLQGPEYTYNEQFF. CDR3 DNA sequence: TGTGCCAGCAGTCTACAGGGGCCAGAATACACTTACAATGAGCAGTTCTTC.

This clonotype was picked up many times. This CDR3 reads CASSLDPDNEQFF. CDR3 nucleotides: TGTGCCAGCAGCTTGGACCCGGACAATGAGCAGTTCTTC. The J gene is TRBJ2-1, the V gene TRBV5-5; D remains ambiguous. V was pared by 0 bases and J by 5 bases, with 6 bases between. The length of the CDR3 is 13 residues. The germline V gene has CDR1 SGHKS and CDR2 YYEKEE (reference sequence).

This clonotype has a count of ten or more. This chain joins TRBV5-1 and TRBJ1-1, with 7 positions matching TRBD1. With 1 base clipped from V and 4 bases from J, the junction kept 7 bases outside the gene matches. Germline-derived CDR1 and CDR2 are SGHRS and YFSETQ. CDR3 length: 15 amino acids. CDR3 sequence (DNA): TGCGCCAGCAGCTTGAGACAGGGAGGCAGCACTGAAGCTTTCTTT. Translating gives CASSLRQGGSTEAFF.

This clonotype was recorded a few times. The V and J genes are TRBV5-1 and TRBJ1-1; D unresolved. CDR1 and CDR2 from the germline V gene are SGHRS and YFSETQ. The CDR3 has 15 residues. Trimming took 0 bases from V and 1 from J, leaving 10 bases between them. CDR3 bases: TGCGCCAGCAGCTTGGTTTTACAGACGAACACTGAAGCTTTCTTT. Protein product: CASSLVLQTNTEAFF.

In this sample, this clonotype turned up once. The rearrangement uses TRBV5-4 and TRBJ1-6, with 8 bases fitting TRBD1. V was pared by 4 bases and J by 7 bases, with 4 bases of the junction left unmatched. The CDR3 runs 14 residues. Germline V gene data show CDR1 as SGHNT and CDR2 as YYREEE (reference sequence). CDR3 residues: CASSTGQENSPLHF. The CDR3 region has the DNA TGTGCCAGCAGCACGGGACAGGAAAATTCACCCCTCCACTTT. The variable domain in full, completed from reference TRBV5-4 and TRBJ1-6, reads ETGVTQSPTHLIKTRGQQVTLRCSSQSGHNTVSWYQQALGQGPQFIFQYYREEENGRGNFPPRFSGLQFPNYSSELNVNALELDDSALYLCASSTGQENSPLHFGNGTRLTVT.

This clonotype has a count of ten or more. V and J are TRBV12-3 or TRBV12-4 and TRBJ2-1, with TRBD1 matching over 8 bases. V shed 1 base, J shed 6 bases, and the junction held 5 bases outside the gene matches. The CDR3 length is 15 residues. The CDR3 reads CASSLGQGAGNEQFF. In nucleotides, the CDR3 is TGTGCCAGCAGTTTAGGGCAGGGGGCAGGCAATGAGCAGTTCTTC.

This clonotype was observed a few times. The chain combines TRBV7-2 with TRBJ1-5, with D tentatively TRBD1 (6 bases). With 5 bases removed from V and 3 bases from J, the gap between germline ends came to 14 bases. This CDR3 is built from 15 residues. Germline CDR1 reads SGHTA; CDR2 reads FQGNSA. CDR3 in amino acids: CASSPRGQINQPQHF. CDR3 coding DNA: TGTGCCAGCAGCCCGAGAGGACAGATCAATCAGCCCCAGCATTTT.

This clonotype was seen more than once but under ten times. This rearrangement joins TRBV29-1 to TRBJ2-1; 7 bases are a match to TRBD2. The CDR3 covers 12 residues. Germline-derived CDR1 and CDR2 are SQVTM and ANQGSEA. Germline trimming cut 6 bases from V and 7 bases from J; bases unmatched to any gene: 6. CDR3 residues: CSVAGVTNEQFF. The CDR3 bases are TGCAGCGTGGCGGGAGTCACAAATGAGCAGTTCTTC.

Many counts were recorded for this clonotype. This sequence joins TRBV5-1 and TRBJ2-6, with no clear D. CDR1 SGHRS and CDR2 YFSETQ come from the germline V gene. The CDR3 runs to 17 residues. V dropped 5 bases and J dropped 0 bases, with 15 bases sitting between them. The CDR3 sequence: CASSTGSRPSGANVLTF. The CDR3 bases are TGCGCCAGCAGTACTGGTAGCCGCCCCTCTGGGGCCAACGTCCTGACTTTC.

The chain is built from TRBV28 and TRBJ2-2, with D uncertain. From germline, CDR1 is MDHEN and CDR2 SYDVKM. V lost 6 bases, J lost 4 bases, and 6 bases lay in between. The CDR3 extends over 12 amino acids. This chain's CDR3 is CASREFTGELFF. The CDR3, as DNA: TGTGCCAGCAGGGAATTCACCGGGGAGCTGTTTTTT.

This clonotype was detected ten times or more. The V and J genes are TRBV7-2 and TRBJ2-1; 7 nucleotides line up with TRBD2. The CDR3 loop spans 16 amino acids. After removal of 4 bases from V and 8 bases from J, the junction contained 14 bases not matched to a gene. The germline V gene encodes CDR1 SGHTA and CDR2 FQGNSA. DNA for the CDR3: TGTGCCAGCAGCTCATCATCCGCGGGAGAGCGGCATGAGCAGTTCTTC. Translated: CASSSSSAGERHEQFF.

Comments on this clonotype: One base away lies a much larger clone, so this may be a sequencing read error. The chain couples TRBV7-9 to TRBJ2-5; TRBD1 is a possible D gene (6 bases). The CDR3 has 14 residues. CDR1 and CDR2 from the germline V gene are SEHNR and FQNEAQ (reference sequence). The CDR3 is CATSRPQGQETQYF. In DNA, the CDR3 is TGTGCCACCAGCCGCCCTCAGGGGCAAGAGACCCAGTACTTC.